A single sample is the source of the 6 T cell receptor beta chains below, sequenced in a study of blood T cell repertoires in COVID-19. Only in-frame clones appear in the TCRdb table, and some are missing; sequencing was by immunoSEQ multiplex PCR. The data contain some 200,000 clones, around 85% of them singletons. Sequencing was done on a sample of peripheral blood. These receptors were taken from a woman aged 70-85 years with COVID-19, enrolled during active disease.

This clone was seen a few times. The genes are TRBV19 and TRBJ1-3; 7 bases fit TRBD1. This CDR3 contains 15 residues. The germline CDR1 and CDR2 sequences are LNHDA and SQIVND (reference sequence). V trimming: 6 bases; J trimming: 4 bases; junction bases outside the gene matches: 9. The CDR3 region has the DNA TGTGCCAGTAGGGCCCCACAGGGGTTCGGAAACACCATATATTTT. Translation: CASRAPQGFGNTIYF.

This chain uses TRBV18 with TRBJ2-1, with D possibly TRBD1 on 6 matching bases. The CDR3 runs to 15 residues. Trimming took 4 bases from V and 5 from J, leaving 15 bases between them. Germline assignment: CDR1 KGHSH and CDR2 LQKENI. The DNA of the CDR3 is TGTGCCAGCTCACTCTCAGCGGACAGAAACAATGAGCAGTTCTTC. Amino acid sequence: CASSLSADRNNEQFF.

This clone has just one count. Written as DNA, the CDR3 is TGTGCCAGCAGCCTCTCGCCTAGCGGGGCTGGCACAGATACGCAGTATTTT. As protein: CASSLSPSGAGTDTQYF. V is TRBV7-3 and J is TRBJ2-3; 9 nucleotides agree with TRBD2. The CDR3 runs 17 residues. The V and J ends lost 5 bases and 1 base, in that order; junction bases with no gene match: 10. The V gene's germline CDR1 is SGHTA and CDR2 FQGTGA.

This chain joins TRBV20-1 and TRBJ1-2; 10 bases align to TRBD1. Per germline, CDR1 DFQATT and CDR2 SNEGSKA (reference sequence). CDR3 length: 16 amino acids. J lost 5 bases, V lost 3 bases, and 12 bases had no gene match. The CDR3 sequence: CSASDLGQGFGYGYTF. Written as DNA, the CDR3 is TGCAGTGCTAGTGATCTGGGACAGGGGTTTGGTTATGGCTACACCTTC.

The chain combines TRBV27 with TRBJ2-5; 7 bases match TRBD1. The CDR3 spans 13 residues. The V gene end was trimmed by 8 bases and the J gene end by 1 base; junction bases not matched to a gene: 4. In germline, CDR1 is MNHEY, CDR2 SMNVEV (reference sequence). The CDR3 sequence is CASSPGGQETQYF. CDR3 coding DNA: TGTGCCAGCTCCCCAGGGGGCCAAGAGACCCAGTACTTC.

The V gene is TRBV6-1, the J gene TRBJ2-3, with 9 positions matching TRBD2. Germline CDR1 reads MNHNS; CDR2 reads SASEGT. This CDR3 is built from 18 residues. The trim removed 2 bases at V and 6 bases at J, leaving 15 bases unmatched. For the CDR3, the DNA is TGTGCCAGCAGTGAACAAACCGGGACTAGCCGCCCGTGGGATACGCAGTATTTT. This gives the protein CASSEQTGTSRPWDTQYF.